Sequencing of this T cell receptor beta chain was carried out in a study of cytomegalovirus exposure and HLA in healthy donors. Findings of the study overall: The CMV antigen specificity of a few CMV-associated chains was confirmed through in vitro analysis. Within an earlier analysis, most TCR beta V segments proved productive either about 87% or about 30% of the time.

Researchers ran the PCR with 60 Vbeta and 13 Jbeta primers. Method: immunoSEQ multiplex PCR; TCRdb's copy keeps in-frame clones and lacks some. The sample records some 170,000 clones, 9.5% being singletons. This clone has only a few counts. What it recognizes is unknown. The specimen was PBMCs. The sequence derives from a young woman in good health and CMV-seropositive.

The CDR3 nucleotides read TGTGCCAGCAGCACTACAACGAACACCGGGGAGCTGTTTTTT. It yields the protein CASSTTTNTGELFF. The V call is TRBV7-7, the J call TRBJ2-2; D not certain. CDR3 length equals 14 residues. V was trimmed by 5 bases and J by 0 bases, leaving 7 bases between them. Germline assignment: CDR1 SSHAT and CDR2 FNYEAQ (reference sequence).